Following are 20 T cell receptor beta chains from one sample sequenced in a study of T-cell memory formation after mild COVID-19. TCRdb re-called the 5' RACE reads through MiXCR, storing one row per CDR3 protein. The table lists about 430,000 distinct CDR3 sequences, roughly 26% of them singletons. Sequenced: PBMCs or a T cell subset sorted from them (not recorded which). Receptors were obtained from an adult woman who had mild COVID-19 (a few samples of this study predate the infection). Cell type and time point are not known.

The genes are TRBV14 and TRBJ1-2; TRBD1 matches 7 bases. Germline V gene data show CDR1 as SGHDN and CDR2 as FVKESK. Unmatched junction bases numbered 2, after V lost 3 bases and J lost 4 bases. The CDR3 loop spans 13 amino acids. CDR3 sequence: CASSHRDSYGYTF. CDR3 sequence (DNA): TGTGCCAGCAGCCACCGGGACAGCTATGGCTACACCTTC. Combining the CDR3 with reference TRBV14 and TRBJ1-2 gives the whole variable domain EAGVTQFPSHSVIEKGQTVTLRCDPISGHDNLYWYRRVMGKEIKFLLHFVKESKQDESGMPNNRFLAERTGGTYSTLKVQPAELEDSGVYFCASSHRDSYGYTFGSGTRLTVV.

The chain couples TRBV5-5 to TRBJ2-4, with D hard to call. The ends were cut back, 5 bases at V and 0 bases at J, with 12 bases in the middle. CDR1 is SGHKS and CDR2 is YYEKEE in the germline V gene (reference sequence). The CDR3 runs to 15 residues. Here the CDR3 DNA reads TGTGCCAGCAGTCCCGGACCCCCAGCCAAAAACATTCAGTACTTC. Translation gives CASSPGPPAKNIQYF. Using reference TRBV5-5 and TRBJ2-4 for the parts outside the CDR3, the full variable domain is DAGVTQSPTHLIKTRGQQVTLRCSPISGHKSVSWYQQVLGQGPQFIFQYYEKEERGRGNFPDRFSARQFPNYSSELNVNALLLGDSALYLCASSPGPPAKNIQYFGAGTRLSVL.

The genes are TRBV12-3 or TRBV12-4 and TRBJ1-1; 7 nucleotides match TRBD1. The CDR3 extends over 15 amino acids. The V segment lost 6 bases and the J segment 1 base; nucleotides outside the gene matches: 8. The chain's CDR3 is CASSSSDRENTEAFF. DNA for the CDR3: TGTGCCAGCAGCTCTTCCGACAGGGAGAACACTGAAGCTTTCTTT.

The rearrangement uses TRBV6-4 and TRBJ2-3; TRBD1 might be the D (6 bases). V lost 3 bases, J lost 1 base, and 8 bases lay in between. CDR1 and CDR2 from the germline V gene are MRHNA and SNTAGT. The CDR3 spans 14 residues. In DNA form, the CDR3 reads TGTGCCAGCAGTGAACAGGGTGGCACAGATACGCAGTATTTT. Translation gives CASSEQGGTDTQYF.

This sequence joins TRBV9 and TRBJ1-1, with TRBD1 matching over 7 bases. In germline, CDR1 is SGDLS, CDR2 YYNGEE. V was clipped by 4 bases and J by 0 bases; unmatched bases: 6. CDR3 length equals 15 residues. CDR3 DNA: TGTGCCAGCAGCCCTTGGGACAGCTTGAACACTGAAGCTTTCTTT. Translating gives CASSPWDSLNTEAFF.

The V gene is TRBV20-1, the J gene TRBJ2-7; D is uncertain. Per the germline V gene, CDR1 is DFQATT and CDR2 is SNEGSKA (reference sequence). The CDR3 totals 14 residues. Trimming left V 6 bases short and J 4 bases short, with 19 bases between. In nucleotides, the CDR3 is TGCAGTGCCCAGAAGGGCCTCGATACTTACGAGCAGTACTTC. Encoded protein: CSAQKGLDTYEQYF.

This clonotype was found a few times. The genes are TRBV12-3 or TRBV12-4 and TRBJ1-6; D is perhaps TRBD1 (6 bases). Trimming removed 4 bases from V and 9 bases from J, with 19 bases in between. The CDR3 length is 16 residues. The CDR3 is CASSSQRDTQGSPLHF. CDR3 nucleotide sequence: TGTGCCAGCAGTTCCCAACGGGACACTCAAGGTTCACCCCTCCACTTT.

V usage is TRBV7-9 and J usage is TRBJ1-2, with 7 bases lining up with TRBD1. Per germline, CDR1 SEHNR and CDR2 FQNEAQ (reference sequence). The CDR3 consists of 11 residues. The trim removed 7 bases at V and 9 bases at J, leaving 5 bases unmatched. The CDR3 is CASTGGQSYTF. The CDR3 DNA reads TGTGCCAGCACCGGGGGACAGAGCTACACCTTC. The full variable domain, rest sourced from reference TRBV7-9 and TRBJ1-2, is DTGVSQNPRHKITKRGQNVTFRCDPISEHNRLYWYRQTLGQGPEFLTYFQNEAQLEKSRLLSDRFSAERPKGSFSTLEIQRTEQGDSAMYLCASTGGQSYTFGSGTRLTVV.

This clonotype occurred a few times. The chain has TRBV5-1 and TRBJ2-7; TRBD1 is a possible D gene (5 bases). V was pared by 0 bases and J by 5 bases, with 18 bases between. The CDR3 extends over 16 amino acids. Germline-derived CDR1 and CDR2 are SGHRS and YFSETQ. CDR3 amino acids: CASSLDPGPSMDEQYF. CDR3 DNA sequence: TGCGCCAGCAGCTTGGACCCAGGGCCCAGTATGGACGAGCAGTACTTC.

V usage is TRBV9 and J usage is TRBJ2-7, with D perhaps matching TRBD1 or TRBD2 (5 bases each). The V end lost 3 bases, the J end lost 2 bases, and 12 bases lay between the germline ends. Germline V gives CDR1 SGDLS, CDR2 YYNGEE. The CDR3 runs to 14 residues. CDR3 region: CASSGWDGPYEQYF. In DNA form, the CDR3 reads TGTGCCAGCAGCGGTTGGGACGGTCCCTACGAGCAGTACTTC.

This clonotype has only one observation. V gene TRBV24-1 combines with J gene TRBJ2-1; 15 positions match TRBD2. Germline CDR1 KGHDR, CDR2 SFDVKD. The ends lost 7 bases at V and 7 bases at J; junction bases unmatched: 1. The CDR3 runs to 14 residues. The CDR3 DNA sequence: TGTGCCACCAGGGGGACTAGCGGGGGGAATGAGCAGTTCTTC. This gives the protein CATRGTSGGNEQFF.

The V and J genes are TRBV6-5 and TRBJ2-3, with D hard to call. The CDR3 is made up of 14 amino acids. The ends were cut back, 2 bases at V and 2 bases at J, with 8 bases in the middle. The V gene's germline CDR1 is MNHEY and CDR2 SVGAGI. The CDR3 loop is CASSYKGSTDTQYF. In DNA form, the CDR3 reads TGTGCCAGCAGTTACAAGGGTTCCACAGATACGCAGTATTTT.

This clonotype was seen a handful of times. This chain uses TRBV6-5 with TRBJ2-5, with 10 positions matching TRBD1. This CDR3 spans 16 amino acids. The ends lost 3 bases at V and 5 bases at J; junction bases unmatched: 9. In germline, CDR1 is MNHEY, CDR2 SVGAGI. CDR3: CASSYLATGGFETQYF. DNA of the CDR3: TGTGCCAGCAGTTATTTGGCGACAGGGGGCTTTGAGACCCAGTACTTC.

The chain uses TRBV5-1 and TRBJ1-3; no clear D gene. The CDR3 runs 18 residues. The germline V gene encodes CDR1 SGHRS and CDR2 YFSETQ. V lost 0 bases and J lost 0, with 16 bases in between. The CDR3 here is CASSLGIPEDSSGNTIYF. The CDR3 coding sequence is TGCGCCAGCAGCTTGGGGATCCCAGAAGACTCCTCTGGAAACACCATATATTTT.

The gene calls are TRBV5-6 and TRBJ2-5, with 7 bases matching TRBD1. J was trimmed by 0 bases and V by 2 bases; bases with no gene match: 7. Germline lookup yields CDR1 SGHDT and CDR2 YYEEEE. The CDR3 has 16 residues. CDR3 nucleotide sequence: TGTGCCAGCAGCTTAGCCCGGGACAGCTACCAAGAGACCCAGTACTTC. Translating it yields CASSLARDSYQETQYF.

The chain carries TRBV4-1 and TRBJ2-7; D possibly matches TRBD1 or TRBD2 (5 bases each). V lost 1 base, J lost 0 bases, and 10 bases lay in between. The CDR3 consists of 15 residues. CDR1 and CDR2 from the germline V gene are MGHRA and YSYEKL. The CDR3 sequence: CASSQGPGRSYEQYF. The CDR3 region has the DNA TGCGCCAGCAGCCAAGGTCCGGGACGCTCCTACGAGCAGTACTTC.

The rearrangement uses TRBV25-1 and TRBJ2-1; possibly TRBD2 for D (5 bases). CDR3 length: 13 amino acids. Trimming removed 7 bases at V and 8 bases at J, with 15 bases between. Per the germline V gene, CDR1 is MGHDK and CDR2 is SYGVNS. The CDR3 loop reads CASNSGFLHEQFF. The DNA of the CDR3 is TGTGCCAGCAATTCGGGGTTTCTACATGAGCAGTTCTTC.

This clonotype was picked up a small number of times. V usage is TRBV7-9 and J usage is TRBJ2-3, with 11 bases aligning to TRBD1. This CDR3 is 17 amino acids long. Germline V lookup: CDR1 SEHNR, CDR2 FQNEAQ (reference sequence). With V trimmed by 5 bases and J by 2 bases, 9 bases remained unmatched. The CDR3 DNA sequence: TGTGCCAGCAGCCCCGGACAGGGGGCGCCGGTCACAGATACGCAGTATTTT. Protein sequence: CASSPGQGAPVTDTQYF.

This clonotype occurred once. The gene calls are TRBV4-1 and TRBJ1-1; D remains unclear. V was trimmed by 2 bases and J by 0 bases, leaving 19 bases between them. This CDR3 contains 18 residues. CDR1 is MGHRA and CDR2 is YSYEKL in the germline V gene. The CDR3 coding sequence is TGCGCCAGCAGCCAACACCCCCGACATGCTCTGATGAACACTGAAGCTTTCTTT. Translating it yields CASSQHPRHALMNTEAFF.

The rearrangement links TRBV7-2 to TRBJ1-2; D not resolved. The V and J ends lost 7 bases and 1 base respectively, with 4 bases between them. CDR1 and CDR2 from the germline V gene are SGHTA and FQGNSA. This CDR3 comprises 11 residues. The CDR3 coding sequence is TGTGCCAGCACTCTTAACTATGGCTACACCTTC. Its translation: CASTLNYGYTF.